Listed below are T cell receptor beta chains from one sample, sequenced in a study of cytomegalovirus exposure and HLA in healthy donors. Sequencing was performed with immunoSEQ multiplex PCR; in TCRdb, only in-frame clones are kept and a portion is missing. The data show approximately 260,000 clones, with about four fifths seen just once and approximately 2% held by the top ten. Material: PBMCs. The receptors were sampled from a woman aged 40 to 49 in good health and CMV-seropositive. Each CDR3 is given with its conserved first and last residue. D genes are given only for firm matches. Size tells how often a clone was seen (once, few, many) or the class of an expanded clone, and some rows leave it out.

TRBJ1-5	NA	TRBV2	once	CASSGRPGQPQHF	TGTGCCAGCAGTGGGAGGCCCGGTCAGCCCCAGCATTTT
TRBJ1-1	NA	TRBV2	NA	CASRSRASTNTEAFF	TGTGCCAGCAGGTCCAGGGCCTCCACGAACACTGAAGCTTTCTTT
TRBJ1-2	NA	TRBV28	NA	CASRDRRLLYGYTF	TGTGCCAGCAGGGACCGTAGACTACTCTATGGCTACACCTTC
TRBJ2-6	TRBD1	TRBV7-3	NA	CASSLIGTGNFPSGANVLTF	TGTGCCAGCAGCTTAATTGGGACAGGGAACTTCCCCTCTGGGGCCAACGTCCTGACTTTC
TRBJ2-1	NA	TRBV9	NA	CASSVEVTGLEQFF	TGTGCCAGCAGCGTAGAGGTCACGGGACTTGAGCAGTTCTTC
TRBJ1-2	NA	TRBV28	NA	CASTSNYGYTF	TGTGCCAGCACTTCTAACTATGGCTACACCTTC
TRBJ2-1	TRBD2	TRBV19	NA	CASSIQASGRKNGWQFF	TGTGCCAGTAGTATTCAGGCTAGCGGGAGGAAAAATGGGTGGCAGTTCTTC
TRBJ1-1	NA	TRBV7-3	NA	CASSYRENTEAFF	TGTGCCAGCAGCTACAGAGAGAACACTGAAGCTTTCTTT
TRBJ1-6	NA	TRBV6-5	once	CASRNTGNNSPLHF	TGTGCCAGCAGGAACACAGGGAATAATTCACCCCTCCACTTT
TRBJ1-2	TRBD1	TRBV30	NA	CAWSGQGAQGYTF	TGTGCCTGGAGCGGACAGGGGGCGCAGGGCTACACCTTC
TRBJ1-2	NA	TRBV7-2	NA	CASGLNSLRYGYTF	TGTGCCAGCGGCCTAAACAGCCTCCGCTATGGCTACACCTTC
TRBJ2-1	TRBD2	TRBV5-1	NA	CASIPLAGGYEQFF	TGCGCCAGCATACCACTAGCGGGAGGATATGAGCAGTTCTTC
TRBJ2-5	TRBD2	TRBV6-6	NA	CASSYGVSGSQETQYF	TGTGCCAGCAGTTACGGGGTTAGCGGGTCCCAAGAGACCCAGTACTTC
TRBJ2-3	NA	TRBV7-3	NA	CASSLARADTQYF	TGTGCCAGCAGCTTAGCGAGAGCAGATACGCAGTATTTT
TRBJ1-1	NA	TRBV7-3	NA	CASSASTGNTEAFF	TGTGCCAGCAGCGCCTCGACGGGGAACACTGAAGCTTTCTTT
TRBJ2-7	NA	TRBV4-2	NA	CASSQDPLAPYEQYF	TGTGCCAGCAGCCAAGATCCTCTAGCCCCCTACGAGCAGTACTTC
TRBJ2-2	NA	TRBV11-3	NA	CASSFHVPGELFF	TGTGCCAGCAGCTTTCATGTCCCCGGGGAGCTGTTTTTT
TRBJ1-1	NA	TRBV30	NA	CAWVLGQLNTEAFF	TGTGCCTGGGTCCTTGGACAGTTGAACACTGAAGCTTTCTTT
TRBJ2-3	NA	TRBV28	once	CASSELGTDTQYF	TGTGCCAGCAGCGAACTAGGGACAGATACGCAGTATTTT
TRBJ2-1	TRBD2	TRBV5-1	NA	CASSLTAGEYEQFF	TGCGCCAGCAGCTTAACAGCGGGAGAGTATGAGCAGTTCTTC
TRBJ2-3	TRBD2	TRBV30	NA	CAWSSHPSGADTQYF	TGTGCCTGGAGCTCTCATCCCAGCGGGGCAGATACGCAGTATTTT
TRBJ1-5	NA	TRBV28	NA	CASSSPAVGGASQPQHF	TGTGCCAGCAGTTCCCCTGCAGTGGGGGGGGCGAGTCAGCCCCAGCATTTT
TRBJ1-6	NA	TRBV27	NA	CASSLGAGAYNSPLHF	TGTGCCAGCAGTTTAGGCGCAGGCGCCTATAATTCACCCCTCCACTTT
TRBJ2-1	TRBD2	TRBV4-2	NA	CASSQETSKIAGGRNEQFF	TGTGCCAGCAGCCAAGAAACGTCCAAAATAGCGGGGGGGAGGAATGAGCAGTTCTTC
TRBJ1-4	TRBD1	TRBV5-5	NA	CASSPGTGGGNEKLFF	TGTGCCAGCAGCCCAGGGACAGGAGGGGGGAATGAAAAACTGTTTTTT
TRBJ2-4	NA	TRBV30	NA	CAWRAGWLAKNIQYF	TGTGCCTGGAGAGCAGGGTGGCTAGCCAAAAACATTCAGTACTTC
TRBJ1-1	NA	TRBV9	NA	CASSAESRGTEAFF	TGTGCCAGCAGCGCGGAGTCCCGGGGCACTGAAGCTTTCTTT
TRBJ2-7	NA	TRBV7-2	NA	CASSLSGQAGSYEQYF	TGTGCCAGCAGCCTCAGTGGTCAGGCCGGCTCCTACGAGCAGTACTTC
TRBJ1-4	TRBD1	TRBV28	once	CASTILEGRGREKLFF	TGTGCCAGCACCATACTGGAGGGCAGGGGGCGAGAAAAACTGTTTTTT
TRBJ2-3	NA	TRBV6-5	NA	CASRVGASTDTQYF	TGTGCCAGCCGAGTGGGGGCTAGCACAGATACGCAGTATTTT
TRBJ1-1	NA	TRBV6-1	NA	CASSEVFARSEAFF	TGTGCCAGCAGTGAAGTTTTTGCCAGATCCGAAGCTTTCTTT
TRBJ1-4	TRBD1	TRBV7-8	NA	CASSLQKDRGPYEKLFF	TGTGCCAGCAGCTTACAGAAGGACAGGGGACCTTATGAAAAACTGTTTTTT
TRBJ1-5	NA	TRBV30	NA	CAWSVTSNSNQPQHF	TGTGCCTGGAGTGTAACCTCTAATAGCAATCAGCCCCAGCATTTT
TRBJ2-6	TRBD1	TRBV4-3	NA	CASSQDGEGASGANVLTF	TGCGCCAGCAGCCAAGATGGCGAGGGGGCGTCTGGGGCCAACGTCCTGACTTTC
TRBJ2-5	NA	TRBV9	NA	CASSVGSLWQGGETQYF	TGTGCCAGCAGCGTAGGTTCCCTTTGGCAGGGCGGAGAGACCCAGTACTTC
TRBJ2-2	NA	TRBV30	NA	CAWSVRTTNTGELFF	TGTGCCTGGAGTGTACGGACAACGAACACCGGGGAGCTGTTTTTT
TRBJ2-1	NA	TRBV27	NA	CASSLERQPQIFGQFF	TGTGCCAGCAGTTTAGAAAGACAACCTCAAATTTTTGGACAGTTCTTC
TRBJ2-1	NA	TRBV9	NA	CASSVSFNEQFF	TGTGCCAGCAGCGTATCCTTCAATGAGCAGTTCTTC
TRBJ2-1	TRBD2	TRBV7-6	NA	CASSLAGAGGNEQFF	TGTGCCAGCAGCTTAGCCGGAGCGGGAGGGAATGAGCAGTTCTTC
TRBJ2-2	NA	TRBV6-5	NA	CASSYSSREIGELFF	TGTGCCAGCAGTTACTCCAGCAGGGAAATCGGGGAGCTGTTTTTT
TRBJ2-6	NA	TRBV28	NA	CASSLVGGGSGANVLTF	TGTGCCAGCAGTTTAGTAGGGGGAGGGTCTGGGGCCAACGTCCTGACTTTC
TRBJ2-7	NA	TRBV21-1	many	CASSITGTDPYEQYF	TGTGCCAGCAGCATTACCGGGACAGATCCCTACGAGCAGTACTTC
TRBJ2-5	TRBD1	TRBV25-1	NA	CASSESGDRGETQYF	TGTGCCAGCAGTGAATCCGGGGACAGGGGTGAGACCCAGTACTTC
TRBJ2-5	TRBD1	TRBV27	NA	CASSLTGWAETQYF	TGTGCCAGCAGTTTGACAGGGTGGGCAGAGACCCAGTACTTC
TRBJ2-7	NA	TRBV7-8	NA	CASRPGGSYEQYF	TGTGCCAGCAGACCGGGTGGCTCCTACGAGCAGTACTTC
TRBJ2-2	TRBD2	TRBV7-6	NA	CASSLYSGSRTGELFF	TGTGCCAGCAGCTTATATAGCGGGAGTCGAACCGGGGAGCTGTTTTTT
TRBJ2-7	TRBD2	TRBV7-2	NA	CASSLEGSGTSEQYF	TGTGCCAGCAGCTTAGAAGGTAGCGGGACGTCCGAGCAGTACTTC
TRBJ2-7	TRBD1	TRBV11-3	NA	CASSSVRDRGAYEQYF	TGTGCCAGCAGCTCGGTGCGGGACAGGGGGGCCTACGAGCAGTACTTC
TRBJ1-1	NA	TRBV19	NA	CASIGDHTEAFF	TGTGCCAGTATCGGGGATCACACTGAAGCTTTCTTT
TRBJ2-3	NA	TRBV7-7	once	CASSPTGGTDTQYF	TGTGCTAGCAGTCCGACAGGCGGCACAGATACGCAGTATTTT
TRBJ1-4	TRBD1	TRBV6-5	NA	CASSYSTGGTNEKLFF	TGTGCCAGCAGTTACTCGACAGGGGGAACTAATGAAAAACTGTTTTTT
TRBJ2-3	TRBD1	TRBV4-1	few	CASSQATGAATDTQYF	TGCGCCAGCAGCCAAGCGACAGGGGCCGCAACAGATACGCAGTATTTT
TRBJ1-1	NA	TRBV7-9	once	CASSLVDSMNTEAFF	TGTGCCAGCAGCTTAGTGGACAGTATGAACACTGAAGCTTTCTTT
TRBJ2-1	NA	TRBV7-8	NA	CASSATKEQFF	TGTGCCAGCAGCGCTACTAAGGAGCAGTTCTTC
TRBJ2-5	NA	TRBV2	NA	CASSEVGGGGETQYF	TGTGCCAGCAGTGAAGTGGGGGGTGGTGGGGAGACCCAGTACTTC
TRBJ1-1	TRBD1	TRBV14	NA	CASSVVGQGEAFF	TGTGCCAGCAGCGTTGTGGGACAGGGGGAAGCTTTCTTT
TRBJ2-4	TRBD1	TRBV6-1	once	CASSEPGRTGAKNSQYF	TGTGCCAGCAGTGAACCGGGGCGGACAGGGGCCAAAAACAGTCAGTACTTC
TRBJ1-2	TRBD1	TRBV6-5	NA	CASSPGTGRNYGYTF	TGTGCCAGCAGTCCCGGGACAGGACGAAACTATGGCTACACCTTC